This T cell receptor beta chain was captured in a study of cytomegalovirus exposure and HLA in healthy donors. Both 60 Vbeta primers and 13 Jbeta primers went into the PCR. Generated by immunoSEQ multiplex PCR, the TCRdb table keeps only in-frame clones and is missing some. This table holds 110,000 or so clones, 82% found once. The CDR3 extends over 15 amino acids. The V end was cut by 2 bases, the J end by 6 bases, with 14 bases between. Looked up from germline, CDR1 is MNHNS and CDR2 is SASEGT. The chain couples TRBV6-1 to TRBJ2-1; weak D call: TRBD2 (7 bases). This receptor was identified in a woman aged 18-30 years in good health and CMV-seronegative. The sequenced sample consisted of PBMCs. CDR3 nucleotides: TGTGCCAGCAGTGAAATGGAGGGGGGGCCCAATGAGCAGTTCTTC. Residues: CASSEMEGGPNEQFF.